The entry that follows covers one T cell receptor beta chain sequence. This clonotype was counted ten times or more. Its antigen has not been determined. One base away there is no much larger clone; base qualities are not given. The germline V gene encodes CDR1 SGHNT and CDR2 YYREEE (reference sequence). The CDR3 covers 15 residues, taking in both the cysteine and the phenylalanine. Only the CDR3 part of the read is kept: 45 bases, read in frame from the first base. The V and J ends are trimmed by 6 bases and 7 bases, leaving 19 bases between them. This sample was taken from a study of T cells after yellow fever vaccination (dated by TCRdb to between 2018 and 2020). About the study as a whole: Libraries from fractions with low cell numbers were prepared with the SMART-Seq v4 Ultra Low Input RNA kit. Blood samples were taken at several timepoints before and after primary and secondary immunization, and bulk PBMC replicates and cell subsets were isolated. Two healthy male donors made up the cohort, one aged 18 to 29 years and the other aged 30 to 39 years. Bulk TCR alpha and beta repertoires were sequenced longitudinally to track T-cell clones before and after primary and booster YFV17D yellow fever vaccination.

What the study reported, not specific to this receptor: The study included only a couple of donors, which limits how far the findings can be generalized. The secondary T-cell response was weaker than the primary response but faster, peaking on day 5 instead of day 15. FACS-sorted repertoires could contain abundant contaminating clonotypes from the bulk population, so computational filtering was required. Most clones expanded after primary vaccination were re-detected after the booster (just under 97% of CD4 and 88% of CD8), suggesting broad memory maintenance. A small share of clonotypes occurred in both CD4 and CD8 compartments, likely arising from convergent recombination.

Sample treatment or condition, as interpreted from the label and publication: live attenuated yellow fever vaccine strain. A standard Ficoll-Paque protocol was used to isolate PBMCs from peripheral blood. CD4 and CD8 T-cell fractions were isolated with Dynabeads CD4 and CD8 positive selection kits. TriZol was used to extract RNA from bulk PBMCs, CD4 and CD8 fractions, and dextramer-positive and dextramer-negative fractions. TCR cDNA was made using 5'RACE template switching, a step that added a universal primer site and unique molecular identifiers. Priming of cDNA synthesis was performed from both the TCR alpha and TCR beta constant segments. Library amplification used two PCR steps, and the second PCR step added sample barcodes and sequencing adapters. Sequencing of libraries was done on Illumina HiSeq 2500 (2x100 bp) or NovaSeq (2x150 bp). For the original study's pipeline: MIGEC handled demultiplexing of reads and collapsing into UMI consensus sequences, while MiXCR performed V(D)J alignment. Using edgeR on replicate PBMC samples, clonotypes were called vaccine-responding if FDR was below 0.01 and the log2 fold change was above 5 up to day 15. CD4 or CD8 identity was assigned to each bulk clonotype according to whether the clonotype was present at higher abundance in the sequenced CD4 repertoire or the sequenced CD8 repertoire. TCRdb's own reprocessing of the public reads used fastp at Q25 and MiXCR and kept productive beta chains. One record per CDR3 amino acid sequence lists the most common genes and DNA. The V and J calls follow TCRdb's processing rather than the paper's. Counted in this sample were over 200,000 distinct CDR3 sequences; over 6.5% of them appeared once. The top ten hold 0.85% to 1.2% of the sample.

The sample in question was CD4+ T cells sorted from PBMCs, obtained on the day of the yellow fever booster vaccination. This TCR derives from a man aged 25-45 years who received the YFV17D yellow fever vaccine. The chain is encoded by TRBV5-4 joined to TRBJ2-2, and possibly TRBD1, on 6 matching bases. The DNA sequence reads TGTGCCAGCAACCCAGGGTCGGGCAGGGGCGGGGAGCTGTTTTTT. Protein translation: CASNPGSGRGGELFF.